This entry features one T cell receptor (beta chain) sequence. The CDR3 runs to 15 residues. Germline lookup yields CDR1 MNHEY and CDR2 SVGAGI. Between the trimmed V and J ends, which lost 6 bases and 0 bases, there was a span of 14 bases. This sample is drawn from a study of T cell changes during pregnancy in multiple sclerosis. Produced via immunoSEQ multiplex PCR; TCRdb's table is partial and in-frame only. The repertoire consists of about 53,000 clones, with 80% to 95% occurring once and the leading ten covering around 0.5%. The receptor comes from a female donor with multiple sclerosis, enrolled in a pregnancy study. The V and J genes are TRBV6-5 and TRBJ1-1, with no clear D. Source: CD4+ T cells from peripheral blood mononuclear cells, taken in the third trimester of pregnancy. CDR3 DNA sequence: TGTGCCAGCAGGAACCGCGGGGTCATGAACACTGAAGCTTTCTTT. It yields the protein CASRNRGVMNTEAFF.